The present entry profiles one T cell receptor (beta chain) with its context. The specificity of this receptor is unknown. Nothing much larger sits one base from this clone, and base qualities are not available. This entry comes from a study of blood T cell repertoires in COVID-19 (dated by TCRdb to 2020 to 2021). With respect to the entire study: Collaborator samples came from the United States, Italy and Spain and covered acute and convalescent phases of COVID-19. The prospective study material was composed of cDNA or gDNA derived from T cells, B-cell-depleted T cells, or PBMCs. The dataset comprised deeply sampled blood TCRbeta repertoires from subjects exposed to, actively infected with, or recovered from COVID-19. The repertoires were released in a freely available public database intended as a resource for research on the immune response to SARS-CoV-2. The samples were drawn from the first 160 participants of the ongoing ImmuneRACE study and from 1,254 subjects provided by 6 global collaborators. Nearly every sample came with metadata listing a de-identified subject ID, COVID-19 status, age in years and sex. Where available, HLA class I and class II types were taken from metadata supplied by the sample provider and were not determined by assay-based typing. What the work shows at the level of the full study, not this receptor alone: The quantity of clinical and demographic metadata differed by source and by participant and was supplied without curation.

TCRbeta CDR3 regions were amplified from genomic DNA using the immunoSEQ Assay, a bias-controlled multiplex PCR. The study's processing was this. Within the assay, amplification of reference gene primers was used to estimate how many nucleated cells each sample contained. Sequence reads were collapsed and filtered to measure the absolute abundance of every unique TCRbeta CDR3 rearrangement. For each sample, productive Simpson clonality was calculated by taking the square root of Simpson's diversity index across productive rearrangements. As stored in TCRdb, this immuneACCESS dataset retains in-frame rearrangements with V and J assigned. A fraction of the clones does not appear; measured against another copy, unresolved V genes explain less than half of the discrepancy, and the remainder lacks a known reason. D and trimming come from the DNA, and the V and J calls and clone size come from that table. The sample table holds 200,000 to 250,000 clones, of which almost 85% were seen once. The ten largest clonotypes hold 1.5% to 2% of the sample.

Collaborating institutions collected whole blood in K2EDTA tubes following their own protocols. For TCRbeta analysis, collaborator samples were shipped as frozen whole blood, as isolated PBMCs, or as DNA extracted from either sample type. Sequencing used peripheral blood. The clonotype comes from a woman aged 80 or over with acute or convalescent COVID-19.

Here the CDR3 is given as CASSRNRGQETQYF. The base sequence is TGTGCCAGCAGTCGTAACAGGGGGCAGGAGACCCAGTACTTC. This chain joins TRBV2 to TRBJ2-5, with TRBD1 identical over 9 junction bases. Including cysteine and phenylalanine, the CDR3 has 14 amino acids. Of the read, only the CDR3 DNA is kept; its 42 bases are in frame from base 1. The germline V gene specifies SNHLY as CDR1 and FYNNEI as CDR2. After removal of 5 bases from V and 5 bases from J, the junction retains 6 bases not matched to a gene.